Listed below are T cell receptor beta chains from one sample, sequenced in a study of T cell clones after liver transplantation. The data were produced by immunoSEQ multiplex PCR, yet TCRdb's version contains in-frame clones alone and is incomplete. This table holds about 51,000 clones, approximately 71% found once. Material: CD4+ T cells from blood, obtained around 52 months after liver transplant. The receptors come from a human patient who received a liver transplant. Part of the T cell pool may stem from the graft donor. CDR3s include the opening cysteine and the closing phenylalanine or tryptophan. D genes are given only for firm matches. The size field is filled for only some rows; it gives once, few, many or a size class.

V	size	D	J	DNA	CDR3
TRBV6-4	NA	NA	TRBJ1-2	TGTGCCAGCAGTGGAGGGCTTGGCTACACCTTC	CASSGGLGYTF
TRBV7-6	NA	TRBD1	TRBJ1-4	TGTGCCAGCAGCCCGGACAGGGGGCTCGATGAAAAACTGTTTTTT	CASSPDRGLDEKLFF
TRBV10-3	NA	TRBD2	TRBJ2-3	TGTGCCACCGGACTAGCGGGGGGGTCCACAGATACGCAGTATTTT	CATGLAGGSTDTQYF
TRBV30	few	NA	TRBJ1-5	TGTGCCTGGACCGTCGGAGGAGGTCAGCCCCAGCATTTT	CAWTVGGGQPQHF
TRBV19	few	NA	TRBJ1-4	TGTGCCAGTAGTTTATTCTCGGCTAATGAAAAACTGTTTTTT	CASSLFSANEKLFF
TRBV27	few	NA	TRBJ1-5	TGTGCCAGCAGTTTAGACAGTTATCAGCCCCAGCATTTT	CASSLDSYQPQHF
TRBV6-5	NA	TRBD2	TRBJ2-1	TGTGCCAGCAGACTAGCGGCTTTCAATGAGCAGTTCTTC	CASRLAAFNEQFF
TRBV29-1	NA	NA	TRBJ2-3	TGCAGCGCCGGCGGGGACAACAGTAATGGGAATACGCAGTATTTT	CSAGGDNSNGNTQYF
TRBV5-4	NA	TRBD2	TRBJ2-4	TGTGCCAGCAGCCTCCGACCCGGGACTAGCGGGGGGGCCGAAAACATTCAGTACTTC	CASSLRPGTSGGAENIQYF
TRBV21-1	few	NA	TRBJ2-1	TGTGCCAGGATAATGTTTAGAGGAATTAATGAGCAGTTCTTC	CARIMFRGINEQFF
TRBV4-2	NA	NA	TRBJ2-1	TGTGCCAGCAGCCAAGATATGGAGCATGAGCAGTTCTTC	CASSQDMEHEQFF
TRBV12-5	NA	TRBD2	TRBJ2-3	TGTGCTAGTGGTTTGGTACTAGCGGGGAAGGTAGATACGCAGTATTTT	CASGLVLAGKVDTQYF
TRBV18	few	NA	TRBJ2-3	TGTGCCAGCTCACCACCAGGGGGGGCCACCGATACGCAGTATTTT	CASSPPGGATDTQYF
TRBV9	NA	TRBD2	TRBJ2-5	TGTGCCAGCAGCGTCGGGACTAGCGGGGGGTCTCGTGAAGGGACCCAGTACTTC	CASSVGTSGGSREGTQYF
TRBV7-9	NA	TRBD2	TRBJ2-1	TGTGCCAGCAGCTTAGAGGTTTCGGGGGGGCCCTACAATGAGCAGTTCTTC	CASSLEVSGGPYNEQFF
TRBV7-9	NA	NA	TRBJ1-3	TGTGCCAGCAGCTTCGAGGAACTGAGCTCTGGAAACACCATATATTTT	CASSFEELSSGNTIYF
TRBV6-1	many	NA	TRBJ1-4	TGTGCCAGCACCCCCCTAGGGGAGGAAAAACTGTTTTTT	CASTPLGEEKLFF
TRBV18	NA	NA	TRBJ2-7	TGTGCCAGCTCACCACGGGGTCCAGACGAGCAGTACTTC	CASSPRGPDEQYF
TRBV7-3	NA	TRBD1	TRBJ1-2	TGTGCCAGCAGCTTACAGGGGGTGGGCGGCTACACCTTC	CASSLQGVGGYTF
TRBV27	NA	TRBD1	TRBJ2-3	TGTGCCAGCAGTCGGGACAGGGTAGATACGCAGTATTTT	CASSRDRVDTQYF
TRBV18	NA	NA	TRBJ2-7	TGTGCCAGCTCACCACCGAACGCCTACGAGCAGTACTTC	CASSPPNAYEQYF
TRBV4-1	NA	NA	TRBJ1-3	TGCGCCAGCAGCCAAGTGGTTGGCACCATATATTTT	CASSQVVGTIYF
TRBV6-1	NA	NA	TRBJ1-5	TGTGCCACCGAATTGGGGGGAAGTAATCAGCCCCAGCATTTT	CATELGGSNQPQHF
TRBV11-2	NA	NA	TRBJ1-1	TGTGCCAGCACCCCGACGGGATTTCCCACTGAAGCTTTCTTT	CASTPTGFPTEAFF
TRBV11-2	NA	NA	TRBJ2-7	TGTGCCAGCAGCTCCGACTTTCAACTATCCTACGAGCAGTACTTC	CASSSDFQLSYEQYF
TRBV6-5	NA	NA	TRBJ1-6	TGTGCCAGCAACTTACAGGGATCGGGAGGCTCACCCCTCCACTTT	CASNLQGSGGSPLHF
TRBV11-2	NA	TRBD1	TRBJ1-3	TGTGCCAGCAGGAAAAGACAGGGGGCGCTTACGGAAAACACCATATATTTT	CASRKRQGALTENTIYF
TRBV4-1	NA	NA	TRBJ1-5	TGCGCCAGCAGCCAAGGCCGGGCCCGCAATCAGCCCCAGCATTTT	CASSQGRARNQPQHF
TRBV18	NA	TRBD1	TRBJ1-4	TGTGCCAGCTCAGCACCGGGACAGCCCGAAAAACTGTTTTTT	CASSAPGQPEKLFF
TRBV7-8	few	NA	TRBJ1-5	TGTGCCAGCAGCTTACTACCCGCAGGGACTAGCAATCAGCCCCAGCATTTT	CASSLLPAGTSNQPQHF